This is a list of T cell receptor beta chains from one sample in a study of blood T cell repertoires in COVID-19. Here immunoSEQ multiplex PCR was the method, and the copy in TCRdb shows in-frame clones only, minus some. The data contain under 200,000 clones, around 80% of them singletons. Sequencing used peripheral blood. The receptors here all came from a woman aged 55-75 years with acute or convalescent COVID-19. CDR3s include the opening cysteine and the closing phenylalanine or tryptophan. A D gene is named only where the DNA matches it firmly. Where a row states a size, it is once, few, many or the class of an expanded clone; other rows omit it.

j_call clone_size d_call v_call cdr3_aa cdr3_nt
TRBJ1-4 - - TRBV6-5 CASSRDKLFF TGTGCCAGCAGTAGAGATAAACTGTTTTTT
TRBJ2-5 - - TRBV18 CASSSPYQETQYF TGTGCCAGCTCATCTCCTTACCAAGAGACCCAGTACTTC
TRBJ1-2 few - TRBV19 CASSIQDIDYGYTF TGTGCCAGTAGTATTCAGGACATCGACTATGGCTACACCTTC
TRBJ1-1 - - TRBV6-1 CASSETGTAMNTEAFF TGTGCCAGCAGTGAAACAGGGACGGCCATGAACACTGAAGCTTTCTTT
TRBJ1-4 once TRBD1 TRBV5-1 CASGQGDVTNEKLFF TGCGCCAGCGGGCAGGGGGACGTAACTAATGAAAAACTGTTTTTT
TRBJ1-1 many - TRBV19 CASSIGTVEAFF TGTGCCAGTAGTATAGGGACAGTTGAAGCTTTCTTT
TRBJ1-4 - TRBD1 TRBV5-4 CASSPARTGVEKLFF TGTGCCAGCAGCCCAGCACGGACAGGGGTGGAGAAACTGTTTTTT
TRBJ1-2 - TRBD1 TRBV7-2 CASSLAHRTGIDYGYTF TGTGCCAGCAGCTTAGCGCACAGGACAGGGATCGACTATGGCTACACCTTC
TRBJ2-7 - - TRBV28 CATLGEAYEQYF TGTGCCACCTTAGGGGAGGCCTACGAGCAGTACTTC
TRBJ2-2 - TRBD1 TRBV9 CASSVTGADTGELFF TGTGCCAGCAGCGTGACAGGGGCAGACACCGGGGAGCTGTTTTTT
TRBJ1-2 - TRBD1 TRBV7-6 CASSLGGTGVYGYTF TGTGCCAGCAGCTTAGGGGGGACAGGGGTGTACGGCTACACCTTC
TRBJ1-2 - - TRBV7-2 CASSLPTGRGSGYTF TGTGCCAGCAGCCTCCCCACAGGGAGGGGAAGTGGCTACACCTTC
TRBJ2-1 - TRBD1 TRBV6-5 CASSPDRGSRNEQFF TGTGCCAGCAGTCCCGACAGGGGGTCAAGGAATGAGCAGTTCTTC
TRBJ2-1 - - TRBV3-1/TRBV3-2 CASSQAGPQENEQFF TGTGCCAGCAGCCAAGCTGGGCCACAGGAGAATGAGCAGTTCTTC
TRBJ1-1 - - TRBV5-8 CASSLAKKAGYDTEAFF TGTGCCAGCAGCTTGGCCAAGAAGGCAGGGTACGACACTGAAGCTTTCTTT
TRBJ2-3 - - TRBV5-1 CASSLGSGGAKDTQYF TGCGCCAGCAGCTTGGGTAGTGGGGGGGCGAAAGATACGCAGTATTTT
TRBJ2-1 - - TRBV10-2 CASLEGGRANEQFF TGCGCCAGCCTTGAGGGGGGGCGGGCGAATGAGCAGTTCTTC
TRBJ1-1 few - TRBV6-5 CASSLSYRLSTEAFF TGTGCCAGCAGCTTATCTTACAGGCTCAGCACTGAAGCTTTCTTT
TRBJ1-5 - - TRBV3-1/TRBV3-2 CASSQDGAPSPQHF TGTGCCAGCAGCCAAGATGGGGCTCCATCGCCCCAGCATTTT
TRBJ1-2 - - TRBV4-2 CASSQERLLNYGYTF TGTGCCAGCAGCCAAGAGAGGTTACTTAACTATGGCTACACCTTC
TRBJ1-2 - TRBD1 TRBV4-1 CASSQWDRGEYGYTF TGCGCCAGCAGCCAGTGGGACAGGGGGGAATATGGCTACACCTTC
TRBJ1-3 - - TRBV6-5 CASRPRGGGNTIYF TGTGCCAGCAGACCCCGGGGGGGTGGAAACACCATATATTTT
TRBJ1-2 - - TRBV27 CASSPPGLNYGYTF TGTGCCAGCAGTCCCCCGGGGTTGAACTATGGCTACACCTTC
TRBJ1-5 - - TRBV19 CASSILVSNQPQHF TGTGCCAGTAGTATTCTAGTTAGCAATCAGCCCCAGCATTTT
TRBJ1-4 - TRBD1 TRBV28 CASRSGTGGEKLFF TGTGCCAGCAGATCCGGGACAGGGGGTGAAAAACTGTTTTTT
TRBJ1-2 - - TRBV5-5 CASSLRIQGNLNYGYTF TGTGCCAGCAGCTTGAGGATACAGGGAAATCTTAATTATGGCTACACCTTC
TRBJ2-5 - - TRBV5-1 CASSRGSELAQETQYF TGCGCCAGCAGCAGGGGGAGCGAGTTGGCGCAAGAGACCCAGTACTTC
TRBJ1-2 - - TRBV30 CAWRKPTGPSGYGYTF TGTGCCTGGAGGAAGCCAACAGGGCCCTCAGGCTATGGCTACACCTTC
TRBJ2-3 - - TRBV14 CASSQLGKTSTDTQYF TGTGCCAGCAGCCAACTTGGTAAAACTAGCACAGATACGCAGTATTTT
TRBJ2-7 - TRBD1 TRBV28 CASSQGTGGSYEQYF TGTGCCAGCAGCCAAGGGACAGGGGGATCCTACGAGCAGTACTTC
TRBJ1-2 once - TRBV29-1 CSVELYGYTF TGCAGCGTTGAACTTTATGGCTACACCTTC
TRBJ1-2 - TRBD1 TRBV19 CASSPGQGRYGYTF TGTGCCAGTAGTCCGGGACAGGGAAGGTATGGCTACACCTTC
TRBJ1-1 - TRBD1 TRBV7-2 CASTLRGQGRVPEAFF TGTGCCAGCACCTTAAGGGGACAGGGAAGGGTGCCTGAAGCTTTCTTT
TRBJ2-1 - TRBD2 TRBV18 CASSPLTRGVRNEQFF TGTGCCAGCTCACCACTCACTCGGGGGGTTAGGAATGAGCAGTTCTTC
TRBJ2-3 - TRBD2 TRBV7-2 CASSLETSGTSTDTQYF TGTGCCAGCAGCTTAGAGACTAGCGGGACAAGCACAGATACGCAGTATTTT
TRBJ1-6 - - TRBV7-2 CASSQRTGSSYNSPLHF TGTGCCAGCAGCCAGCGGACGGGAAGCTCCTATAATTCACCCCTCCACTTT
TRBJ1-2 - - TRBV5-1 CASGPGLSNYGYTF TGCGCCAGCGGCCCAGGGTTATCTAACTATGGCTACACCTTC
TRBJ2-2 - - TRBV29-1 CSVRLSTREISTGELFF TGCAGCGTTAGGTTATCAACGCGGGAAATTAGCACCGGGGAGCTGTTTTTT
TRBJ2-3 - TRBD2 TRBV4-3 CASSQELTSGPSTDTQYF TGCGCCAGCAGCCAAGAGCTCACTAGCGGGCCCTCGACAGATACGCAGTATTTT
TRBJ2-7 - - TRBV23-1 CASSQWRERAYEQYF TGCGCCAGCAGTCAATGGAGGGAGAGGGCCTACGAGCAGTACTTC
TRBJ1-6 - - TRBV7-3 CASSLNSNNSPLHF TGTGCCAGCAGCTTAAACAGTAATAATTCACCCCTCCACTTT
TRBJ1-3 - - TRBV7-6 CASRESQGSGNTIYF TGTGCCAGCAGAGAATCACAGGGCTCTGGAAACACCATATATTTT